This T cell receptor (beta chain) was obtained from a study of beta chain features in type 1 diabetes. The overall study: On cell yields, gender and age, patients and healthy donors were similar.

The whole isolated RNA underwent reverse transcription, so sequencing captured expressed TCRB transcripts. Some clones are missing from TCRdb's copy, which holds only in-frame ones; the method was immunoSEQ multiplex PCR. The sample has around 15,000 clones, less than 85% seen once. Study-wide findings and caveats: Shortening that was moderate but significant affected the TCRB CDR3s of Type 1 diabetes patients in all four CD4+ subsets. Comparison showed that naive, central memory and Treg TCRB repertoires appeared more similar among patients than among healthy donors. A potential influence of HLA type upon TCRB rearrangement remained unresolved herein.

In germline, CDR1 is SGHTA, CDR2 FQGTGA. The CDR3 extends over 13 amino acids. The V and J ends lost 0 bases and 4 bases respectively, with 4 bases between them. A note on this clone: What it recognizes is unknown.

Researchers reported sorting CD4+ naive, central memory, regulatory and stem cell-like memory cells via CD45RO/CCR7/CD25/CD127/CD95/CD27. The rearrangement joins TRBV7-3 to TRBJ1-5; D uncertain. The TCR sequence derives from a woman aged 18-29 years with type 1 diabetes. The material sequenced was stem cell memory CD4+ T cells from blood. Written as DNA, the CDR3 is TGTGCCAGCAGCTTAACCCCTAATCAGCCCCAGCATTTT. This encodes CASSLTPNQPQHF.